One and the same sample provided the 16 T cell receptor beta chains below, sequenced in a study of molecular identifiers for immune sequencing clone quantification. TCRdb re-analysed the PCR reads in MiXCR, keeping a single row per CDR3 protein. The sample holds more than 550,000 distinct CDR3 sequences, 25% seen once. Sequenced input: naive CD8+ T cells from blood, with Jurkat cell RNA spiked in. Subset: FACS-sorted CD8+CD4-CCR7+CD45RA+ naive T cells. The receptor source for this set is a human donor in good health. Some libraries in this study had Jurkat cell RNA spiked in.

As regards this clonotype: A read error may explain this, as a much larger clone is one base away. The chain couples TRBV10-3 to TRBJ2-5; D is perhaps TRBD1 or TRBD2 (5 bases each). Germline CDR1 ENHRY, CDR2 SYGVKD. There are 12 residues in the CDR3. Trimming cost V 11 bases and J 4 bases, with 14 bases left between them. The CDR3 protein is CALRDAGETQYF. The CDR3 DNA follows: TGTGCCCTCCGGGACGCTGGAGAGACCCAGTACTTC.

In the case of this clonotype: Given a much more abundant clone one base away, this may be a read error. V usage is TRBV27 and J usage is TRBJ2-3; 8 bases match TRBD2. V lost 3 bases, J lost 8 bases, and 10 bases stayed unmatched. In germline, CDR1 is MNHEY, CDR2 SMNVEV (reference sequence). The CDR3 consists of 15 residues. CDR3 nucleotide sequence: TGTGCCAGCAGTTTCGGTAGCGGGATTGGAGGTACGCAGTATTTT. Amino acids: CASSFGSGIGGTQYF.

To note about this clonotype: The conserved final phenylalanine or tryptophan is absent from the CDR3, which likely points to a read error. V gene TRBV6-2 or TRBV6-3 combines with J gene TRBJ2-7; 9 bases agree with TRBD2. Germline CDR1 MNHEY, CDR2 SVGEGT. There are 15 residues in the CDR3. V trimming: 7 bases; J trimming: 7 bases; junction bases outside the gene matches: 14. The CDR3 sequence is CASIDGGSGSGEQYL. As DNA, the CDR3 is TGTGCCAGCATCGACGGGGGTAGCGGGAGTGGGGAGCAGTACCTC.

This clonotype was picked up many times. This rearrangement joins TRBV20-1 to TRBJ2-7; perhaps TRBD2 as D (6 bases). Trimming took off 6 bases at V and 5 bases at J, with 17 bases between the two ends. Germline V gene sequence: CDR1 DFQATT, CDR2 SNEGSKA (reference sequence). This CDR3 is 13 amino acids long. The CDR3 coding sequence is TGCAGTGCAGGGACTGAGGTTCGGGACGAGCAGTACTTC. Translating gives CSAGTEVRDEQYF.

The sample holds a few counts of this clonotype. The chain employs TRBV6-2 or TRBV6-3 and TRBJ2-2, with D tentatively TRBD1 (5 bases). Trimming left V 4 bases short and J 1 base short, with 13 bases between. Germline assignment: CDR1 MNHEY and CDR2 SVGEGT. The CDR3 covers 16 residues. The CDR3 is CASSSKTVLNTGELFF. CDR3 sequence (DNA): TGTGCCAGCAGTTCAAAGACAGTGTTGAACACCGGGGAGCTGTTTTTT.

The chain couples TRBV12-3 or TRBV12-4 to TRBJ1-4, with D uncertain. CDR3 length equals 15 residues. The germline V and J ends were trimmed by 5 bases and 8 bases, with 18 bases remaining between them. CDR3 coding DNA: TGTGCCAGCAGTCTGGGAGGGCGCCCTGGGGAAAAACTGTTTTTT. Its protein is CASSLGGRPGEKLFF.

This clonotype has more than one count but fewer than ten. J is TRBJ1-5 and V is TRBV3-1; D is uncertain. Trimming took 8 bases from V and 0 from J, leaving 20 bases between them. The CDR3 sequence is 17 residues long. Germline V gene lookup returns CDR1 LGHDT and CDR2 YNNKEL (reference sequence). Here the CDR3 reads CASGRSKSGVSNQPQHF. The DNA for the CDR3 is TGTGCCAGCGGCCGCAGTAAATCCGGAGTTAGCAATCAGCCCCAGCATTTT.

Concerning this clonotype: This sequence may be a read error, since a much larger clone differs from it by one base. The chain's CDR3 is CASSFDGQFF. CDR3 in DNA: TGTGCCAGCAGTTTCGATGGGCAGTTCTTC. The gene calls are TRBV28 and TRBJ2-1; D is uncertain. Per germline, CDR1 MDHEN and CDR2 SYDVKM. This CDR3 spans 10 amino acids. V was pared by 3 bases and J by 12 bases, with 6 bases between.

Details on this clonotype: It may be a read error: a sequence one base away is much more abundant. The chain is built from TRBV9 and TRBJ2-1; 12 positions match TRBD2. Germline CDR1 and CDR2: SGDLS and YYNGEE. CDR3 length: 20 residues. In nucleotides, the CDR3 is TGTGCCAGCAGCGTAGGTCGTCTAGCGGGGGGGCTAAGCTCCTACAATGGGCAGTTCTTC. Residues: CASSVGRLAGGLSSYNGQFF.

At least ten counts were recorded for this clonotype. The rearrangement uses TRBV20-1 and TRBJ2-3; D uncertain. The V end was cut by 5 bases, the J end by 0 bases, with 15 bases between. Germline V gives CDR1 DFQATT, CDR2 SNEGSKA (reference sequence). This CDR3 has 15 residues. DNA of the CDR3: TGCAGTGCTCTAAGGCGGAGAGCTAGCACAGATACGCAGTATTTT. It yields the protein CSALRRRASTDTQYF.

The gene calls are TRBV7-9 and TRBJ2-5, with TRBD2 identical over 8 bases. Per the germline V gene, CDR1 is SEHNR and CDR2 is FQNEAQ (reference sequence). Trimming cost V 0 bases and J 4 bases; bases outside gene matches: 4. CDR3 size: 15 residues. The chain's CDR3 is CASSLASRGAETQYF. CDR3 in DNA: TGTGCCAGCAGCTTAGCTTCGCGGGGGGCAGAGACCCAGTACTTC.

The rearrangement uses TRBV4-3 and TRBJ1-5; D uncertain. The CDR3 is 15 residues long. The V end lost 1 base, the J end lost 1 base, and 8 bases lay between the germline ends. The germline V gene has CDR1 LGHNA and CDR2 YSLEER. The CDR3 loop reads CASSQGRVSNQPQHF. CDR3 bases: TGCGCCAGCAGCCAAGGTCGAGTCAGCAATCAGCCCCAGCATTTT.

V gene TRBV28 combines with J gene TRBJ2-6, with D possibly matching TRBD2 (6 bases). The V and J ends lost 11 bases and 4 bases respectively, with 24 bases between them. This CDR3 comprises 17 residues. CDR1 MDHEN and CDR2 SYDVKM come from the germline V gene. The CDR3 DNA reads TGTGCCGGCGGTCCTCGAAGGGGAGGTTCGGGGGCCAACGTCCTGACTTTC. Amino acid sequence: CAGGPRRGGSGANVLTF.

This clonotype was observed a few times. This CDR3 is CASRGGLGFGEQYF. DNA for the CDR3: TGTGCCAGCAGGGGGGGACTAGGGTTCGGCGAGCAGTACTTC. The chain recombines TRBV27 with TRBJ2-7; TRBD2 matches at 8 bases. The CDR3 length is 14 residues. From germline, CDR1 is MNHEY and CDR2 SMNVEV (reference sequence). Trimming at V came to 6 bases and at J to 6 bases, leaving 10 bases not matched to a gene.

This clonotype has a handful of counts. V gene TRBV20-1 combines with J gene TRBJ2-3, with TRBD2 matching over 7 bases. This CDR3 comprises 12 residues. Germline assignment: CDR1 DFQATT and CDR2 SNEGSKA (reference sequence). With V trimmed by 7 bases and J by 2 bases, 3 bases remained unmatched. CDR3 residues: CSGAGDTDTQYF. As DNA, the CDR3 is TGCAGTGGGGCGGGGGACACAGATACGCAGTATTTT.

Comments on this clonotype: A much larger clonotype is one base distant, so this may be a read error. V is TRBV20-1 and J is TRBJ2-7, with 8 bases lining up with TRBD1. CDR3 size: 17 residues. Germline values: CDR1 DFQATT, CDR2 SNEGSKA (reference sequence). The V and J ends lost 1 base and 2 bases, in that order; junction bases with no gene match: 13. The CDR3 sequence: CSARGLAGGRPAYEQYF. The CDR3 DNA reads as TGCAGTGCTAGAGGTTTGGCAGGGGGCCGTCCCGCCTACGAGCAGTACTTC.